This T cell receptor (beta chain) was sequenced for a study of cytomegalovirus exposure and HLA in healthy donors. The wider study: Earlier, some 170 million T cells were analyzed, and approximately 110 million unique TCR beta sequences were found among them. Study conclusions and caveats: Sequences of the TCR beta chain were said to predict the HLA-A and HLA-B alleles of most subjects accurately.

The PCR ran on 60 Vbeta and 13 Jbeta primers. The repertoire was sequenced with immunoSEQ multiplex PCR; TCRdb's copy has only in-frame clones and lacks some. There are about 180,000 clones in the sample; under 90% occur only once, and 4.8% lies in the top ten. This clone was picked up a small number of times. Its antigen is as yet unknown. Sequenced material: PBMCs. The clonotype comes from a man aged 18 to 35 in good health and CMV-seronegative.

The CDR3 DNA reads as TGTGCCAGCAGCTTAGGGGACAGGGGTGAAGCTTTCTTT. Translation gives CASSLGDRGEAFF. The chain links TRBV7-3 to TRBJ1-1, with 10 bases that match TRBD1. CDR1 and CDR2 (germline): SGHTA, FQGTGA. V lost 2 bases to trimming and J lost 7 bases; unmatched junction nucleotides: 1. The CDR3 is 13 residues long. The whole variable domain, remainder taken from reference TRBV7-3 and TRBJ1-1, is GAGVSQTPSNKVTEKGKYVELRCDPISGHTALYWYRQSLGQGPEFLIYFQGTGAADDSGLPNDRFFAVRPEGSVSTLKIQRTERGDSAVYLCASSLGDRGEAFFGQGTRLTVV.